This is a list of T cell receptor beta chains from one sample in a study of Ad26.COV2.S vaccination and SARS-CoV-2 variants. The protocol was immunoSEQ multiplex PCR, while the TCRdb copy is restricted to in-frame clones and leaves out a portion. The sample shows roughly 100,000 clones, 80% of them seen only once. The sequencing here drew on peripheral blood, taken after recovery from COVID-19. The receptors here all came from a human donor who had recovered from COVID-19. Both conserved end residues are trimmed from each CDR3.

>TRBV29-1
SVAGGQGLSGNTIY
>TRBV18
ASSPQTQETQY
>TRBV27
ASSRGQVYEQY
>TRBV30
AWNPSHGEKLF
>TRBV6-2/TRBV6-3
ASSYGEKLF
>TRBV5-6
ASSLYGVESTREQY
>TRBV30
AWRGQGAYEQY
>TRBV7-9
ASSLALAGDTQY
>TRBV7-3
ASSLGPGLRYNEQF
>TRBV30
FSRNSRNTEAF
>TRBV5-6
ASSPGGGGAF
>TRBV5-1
ASRTETDTQY
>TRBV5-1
ASSLAGETYGYT
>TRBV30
AWSGVAGVRNEQF
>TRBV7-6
ASSADRSGNTIY
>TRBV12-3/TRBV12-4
ASSPQQGTEAF
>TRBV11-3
ASSLTSGGSNEQF
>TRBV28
ASSWDRANIQY
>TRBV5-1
ASSYTGGTDTEAF
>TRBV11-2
ASSSPRLAGAYNEQF
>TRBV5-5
ASSEWVGRTEAF
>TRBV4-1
ASSLDPGPSTDTQY
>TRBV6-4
ASRPTSDVYNEQF
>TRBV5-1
ASSQLAKGGEQY
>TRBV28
ASSLYSGAETQY
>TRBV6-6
ASSYSLRDQPQH
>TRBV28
ASSPLGQGIYT
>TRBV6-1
ASSEIPSGAPTDTQY
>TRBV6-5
ASSYSPGLAAGELF
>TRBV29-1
SVEGHRGAELF
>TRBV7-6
ASSPGTSGYNEQF
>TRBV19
ASRPGTGGEKLF
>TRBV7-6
ASSLAPSSRGNSPLH
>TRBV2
ASSGKGRSSYGYT
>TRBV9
ASSVAGETDTQY
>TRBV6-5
ASRGSGFETQY
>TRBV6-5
ASYKGPGQPQH
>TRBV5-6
ASSLGGGTNYGYT
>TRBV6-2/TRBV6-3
ASSHGATDTQY
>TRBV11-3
ASSSRDVGTDTQY